These T cell receptor beta chains were read from a single sample in a study of blood T cell repertoires in COVID-19. Sequencing was performed with immunoSEQ multiplex PCR; in TCRdb, only in-frame clones are kept and a portion is missing. The sample lists 200,000 or so clones; roughly 76% were seen once. Sequencing was performed on peripheral blood. The receptors come from a woman aged 80 or over with COVID-19, enrolled during active disease. CDR3s include the opening cysteine and the closing phenylalanine or tryptophan. The D gene is left open where the match is weak. Clone size, where shown, is once, few, many, or a class for clones that have expanded.

clone_size: .
j_call: TRBJ1-2
d_call: TRBD1
v_call: TRBV6-4
cdr3_nt: TGTGCCAGCAGGGACCTAGCGACAGGAGACAGGGGCGGCTACACCTTC
cdr3_aa: CASRDLATGDRGGYTF

clone_size: .
j_call: TRBJ2-7
d_call: .
v_call: TRBV11-2
cdr3_nt: TGTGCCAGCAGCTTATCGGCCATTCGGGGGTTATGGTCCTACGAGCAGTACTTC
cdr3_aa: CASSLSAIRGLWSYEQYF

clone_size: .
j_call: TRBJ2-7
d_call: TRBD1
v_call: TRBV5-1
cdr3_nt: TGCGCCAGCAGCTTGGGACAGGGGGCAAGGGGGCAGTACTTC
cdr3_aa: CASSLGQGARGQYF

clone_size: .
j_call: TRBJ2-7
d_call: TRBD1
v_call: TRBV9
cdr3_nt: TGTGCCAGCAGCGGTGGAGGGACAGGGCTAGTTAGCGAGCAGTACTTC
cdr3_aa: CASSGGGTGLVSEQYF

clone_size: .
j_call: TRBJ2-1
d_call: .
v_call: TRBV19
cdr3_nt: TGTGCCAGTAGTATAGACGCCTACTACAATGAGCAGTTCTTC
cdr3_aa: CASSIDAYYNEQFF

clone_size: .
j_call: TRBJ1-4
d_call: .
v_call: TRBV5-1
cdr3_nt: TGCGCCAGCAGCTTGCGGGCAGGGTTGCGAACTAATGAAAAACTGTTTTTT
cdr3_aa: CASSLRAGLRTNEKLFF

clone_size: once
j_call: TRBJ1-1
d_call: .
v_call: TRBV28
cdr3_nt: TGTGCCAGCAGTTTCGGGGAAACTGAAGCTTTCTTT
cdr3_aa: CASSFGETEAFF

clone_size: .
j_call: TRBJ1-2
d_call: TRBD1
v_call: TRBV3-1/TRBV3-2
cdr3_nt: TGTGCCAGCAGCCAAGTTACCACAGGGGGTGGCTACACCTTC
cdr3_aa: CASSQVTTGGGYTF

clone_size: .
j_call: TRBJ2-1
d_call: .
v_call: TRBV11-2
cdr3_nt: TGTGCCAGCAGCTTAGTTAAGAGGGCCCGCGGAGGTGAGCAGTTCTTC
cdr3_aa: CASSLVKRARGGEQFF

clone_size: .
j_call: TRBJ2-3
d_call: TRBD2
v_call: TRBV7-9
cdr3_nt: TGTGCCAGCAGCGAAGGACTAGCGGGAGACACAGATACGCAGTATTTT
cdr3_aa: CASSEGLAGDTDTQYF